The entry below gives a single T cell receptor (beta chain) sequence along with its context. Its antigen is still unknown. This record comes from a study of vaccination and CD4 T cells after COVID-19. The overall study: Cells were stimulated with overlapping spike peptides from SARS-CoV-2, HCoV-NL63, HCoV-OC43 and HCoV-229E.

Study conclusions and caveats: Median SARS-CoV-2-reactive clonotype numbers went from roughly 22 to 38; this increase was not significant.

Once obtained from cultured CD4+ T cells, the DNA was sequenced using the Oncomine TCR Beta short-read assay. Genomic DNA was isolated from CD4+ T cells that had been cultured. TCRdb reprocessed the PCR reads with MiXCR, giving one entry per CDR3 protein. The top ten clones hold approximately 18% of a sample with under 20,000 distinct CDR3 sequences, around four fifths of them seen once. Treatment denoted: approximately 10-day PBMC culture with coronavirus spike peptide pools or control peptides (ViraFEST assay). This sequence originates from a human donor who received a COVID-19 vaccine. The source material was CD4+ T cells from blood, cultured in vitro, sampled after SARS-CoV-2 vaccination.

The CDR3 spells CASSNGSPMNTEAFF. CDR3 in DNA: TGCGCCAGCAGCAACGGATCCCCCATGAACACTGAAGCTTTCTTT. This sequence joins TRBV5-1 and TRBJ1-1; unclear D gene. Germline values: CDR1 SGHRS, CDR2 YFSETQ. There are 15 residues in the CDR3. V lost 4 bases to trimming and J lost 0 bases, with 13 bases between them.